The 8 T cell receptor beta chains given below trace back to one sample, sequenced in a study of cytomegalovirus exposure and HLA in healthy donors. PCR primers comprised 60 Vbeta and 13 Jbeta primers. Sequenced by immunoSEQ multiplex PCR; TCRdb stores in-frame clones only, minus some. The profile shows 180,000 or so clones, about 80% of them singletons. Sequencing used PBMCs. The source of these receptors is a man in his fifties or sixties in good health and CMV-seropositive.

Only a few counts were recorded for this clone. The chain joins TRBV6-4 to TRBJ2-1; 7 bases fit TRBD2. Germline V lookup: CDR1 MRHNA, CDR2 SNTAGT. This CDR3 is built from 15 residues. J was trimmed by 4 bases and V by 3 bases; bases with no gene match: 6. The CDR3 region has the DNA TGTGCCAGCAGTGAAGCGACGGGACTATACAATGAGCAGTTCTTC. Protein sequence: CASSEATGLYNEQFF.

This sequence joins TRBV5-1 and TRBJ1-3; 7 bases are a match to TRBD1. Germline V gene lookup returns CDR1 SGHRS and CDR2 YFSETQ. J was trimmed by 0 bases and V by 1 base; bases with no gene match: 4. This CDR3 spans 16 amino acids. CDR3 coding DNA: TGCGCCAGCAGCTTGTACGGGACAGACTCTGGAAACACCATATATTTT. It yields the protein CASSLYGTDSGNTIYF.

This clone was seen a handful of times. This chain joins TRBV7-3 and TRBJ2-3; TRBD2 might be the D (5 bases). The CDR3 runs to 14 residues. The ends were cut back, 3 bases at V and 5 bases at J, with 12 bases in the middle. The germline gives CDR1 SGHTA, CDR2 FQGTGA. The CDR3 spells CASSLGGLVDTQYF. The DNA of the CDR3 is TGTGCCAGCAGCTTGGGCGGGTTGGTAGATACGCAGTATTTT.

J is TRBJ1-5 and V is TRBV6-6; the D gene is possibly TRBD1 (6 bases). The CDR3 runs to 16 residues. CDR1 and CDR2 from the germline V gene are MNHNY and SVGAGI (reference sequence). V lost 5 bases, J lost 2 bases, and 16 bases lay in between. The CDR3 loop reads CASSPPPTGRNQPQHF. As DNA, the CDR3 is TGTGCCAGCAGTCCGCCCCCTACAGGGCGCAATCAGCCCCAGCATTTT.

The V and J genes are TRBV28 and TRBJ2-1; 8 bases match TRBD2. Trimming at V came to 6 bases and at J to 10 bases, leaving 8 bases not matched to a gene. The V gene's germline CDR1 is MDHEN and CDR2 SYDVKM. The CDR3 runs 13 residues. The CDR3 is CASRSVIAGEQFF. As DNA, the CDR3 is TGTGCCAGCAGGAGTGTAATAGCGGGGGAGCAGTTCTTC.

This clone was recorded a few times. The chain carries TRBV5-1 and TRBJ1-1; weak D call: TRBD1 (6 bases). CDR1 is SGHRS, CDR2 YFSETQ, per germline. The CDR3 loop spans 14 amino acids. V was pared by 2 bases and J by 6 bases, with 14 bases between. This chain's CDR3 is CASSLATGSAEAFF. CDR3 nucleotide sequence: TGCGCCAGCAGCTTAGCTACAGGGTCCGCTGAAGCTTTCTTT.

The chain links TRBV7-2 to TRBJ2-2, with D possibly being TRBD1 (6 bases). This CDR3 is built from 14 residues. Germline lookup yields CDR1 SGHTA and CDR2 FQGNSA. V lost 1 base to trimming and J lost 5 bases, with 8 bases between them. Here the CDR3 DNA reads TGTGCCAGCAGCTTAGTTAGGGGGACCGGGGAGCTGTTTTTT. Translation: CASSLVRGTGELFF.

This chain's CDR3 is CASSSTGGAYNEQFF. As DNA, the CDR3 is TGTGCCAGCAGCTCCACAGGGGGGGCCTACAATGAGCAGTTCTTC. The chain combines TRBV28 with TRBJ2-1; tentatively, D is TRBD1 (8 bases). Per germline, CDR1 MDHEN and CDR2 SYDVKM. The CDR3 has 15 amino acids. V shed 6 bases and J shed 2 bases, with 14 bases lying between them.